This TCR beta chain was documented in a study of T cell responses to AZD1222 COVID-19 vaccine. Study-wide results and limits: Baseline seropositivity occurred in only 5 to 7 AZD1222 recipients. Spike-specific TCRs gained breadth and depth after people received two AZD1222 doses.

Using immunoSEQ multiplex PCR, the repertoire was profiled, and TCRdb retains in-frame clones only, with some absent. The profile shows about 130,000 clones, roughly 87% of them singletons. This CDR3 has 15 residues. CDR1 and CDR2 from the germline V gene are SNHLY and FYNNEI. The V end was cut by 4 bases, the J end by 6 bases, with 15 bases between. As regards this clone: Antigen: not known.

This receptor was identified in an adult who received the AZD1222 COVID-19 vaccine. The sequencing used peripheral blood, collected 28 days after the second AZD1222 dose. The genes are TRBV2 and TRBJ1-4; D is perhaps TRBD1 (6 bases). CDR3 residues: CASSGGQLLDEKLFF. The CDR3 coding sequence is TGTGCCAGCAGTGGTGGACAGCTACTTGATGAAAAACTGTTTTTT.